A single sample gave rise to the 15 T cell receptor beta chains below, sequenced in a study of blood T cell repertoires in COVID-19. The data were produced by immunoSEQ multiplex PCR, yet TCRdb's version contains in-frame clones alone and is incomplete. The repertoire has 310,000 or so clones, about 89% of them found once; the top ten carry approximately 6.5%. Sequenced input: peripheral blood. These receptors were taken from a man aged 18 to 30 who had recovered from COVID-19.

J is TRBJ2-1 and V is TRBV19; perhaps TRBD2 as D (5 bases). Trimming left V 4 bases short and J 7 bases short, with 14 bases between. The CDR3 totals 14 residues. Germline V gives CDR1 LNHDA, CDR2 SQIVND (reference sequence). CDR3 in amino acids: CASSSGDRRNEQFF. In DNA, the CDR3 is TGTGCCAGTAGTAGTGGAGATCGGAGGAATGAGCAGTTCTTC.

CDR3 DNA: TGTGCCATCAGTGAGAGAGCGTTAACCGGGACAGAGAATAATTCACCCCTCCACTTT. This codes for CAISERALTGTENNSPLHF. The chain links TRBV10-3 to TRBJ1-6; 7 positions match TRBD1. Germline V gives CDR1 ENHRY, CDR2 SYGVKD. The junction had 15 bases not matched to a gene; V was cut back by 2 bases and J by 5 bases. The CDR3 covers 19 residues.

This clone has a single count. The chain is built from TRBV6-2 or TRBV6-3 and TRBJ1-1; 7 bases match TRBD1. The CDR3 is 14 residues long. The V gene's germline CDR1 is MNHEY and CDR2 SVGEGT. Losses at the gene ends were 0 bases for V and 11 bases for J; bases not matched to a gene: 9. The CDR3 DNA sequence: TGTGCCAGCAGTTACTCAGGGGGCGATTATCCCGCTTTCTTT. It specifies CASSYSGGDYPAFF.

The rearrangement uses TRBV11-3 and TRBJ1-1; 7 nucleotides line up with TRBD1. In germline, CDR1 is SGHNT, CDR2 YENEEA. The CDR3 runs 15 residues. The V gene end was trimmed by 5 bases and the J gene end by 3 bases; junction bases not matched to a gene: 9. The CDR3 nucleotides read TGTGCCAGCAGCAAAGAGGGGGCCCAAGACACTGAAGCTTTCTTT. Its protein is CASSKEGAQDTEAFF.

The chain links TRBV25-1 to TRBJ1-1; D not resolved. The CDR3 has 12 amino acids. Trimming removed 7 bases at V and 1 base at J, with 7 bases between. Germline V lookup: CDR1 MGHDK, CDR2 SYGVNS. CDR3 nucleotides: TGTGCCAGCACGAGAGGGAACACTGAAGCTTTCTTT. It encodes CASTRGNTEAFF. Full variable domain (missing parts from reference TRBV25-1 and TRBJ1-1): EADIYQTPRYLVIGTGKKITLECSQTMGHDKMYWYQQDPGMELHLIHYSYGVNSTEKGDLSSESTVSRIRTEHFPLTLESARPSHTSQYLCASTRGNTEAFFGQGTRLTVV.

The rearrangement uses TRBV29-1 and TRBJ1-2; no reliable D call. The CDR3 contains 12 residues. Per the germline V gene, CDR1 is SQVTM and CDR2 is ANQGSEA. Trimming took off 6 bases at V and 4 bases at J, with 12 bases between the two ends. In nucleotides, the CDR3 is TGCAGCGTAAACACAGAGAGCTATGGCTACACCTTC. Amino acid sequence: CSVNTESYGYTF.

V and J are TRBV9 and TRBJ1-2; 12 nucleotides match TRBD1. This CDR3 has 15 residues. V shed 4 bases and J 8 bases; nucleotides not matched to a gene: 9. Germline V gene data show CDR1 as SGDLS and CDR2 as YYNGEE. CDR3 in DNA: TGTGCCAGCAGCATAACGGGACAGGGGGCTCGGGGCTACACCTTC. It yields the protein CASSITGQGARGYTF.

This chain joins TRBV27 and TRBJ1-1; weak D call: TRBD1 (6 bases). The length of the CDR3 is 13 residues. From germline, CDR1 is MNHEY and CDR2 SMNVEV (reference sequence). Trimming took off 3 bases at V and 5 bases at J, with 10 bases between the two ends. The chain's CDR3 is CASSFGTGTEAFF. CDR3 nucleotide sequence: TGTGCCAGCAGTTTCGGAACAGGGACTGAAGCTTTCTTT.

The V call is TRBV13, the J call TRBJ1-2, with 9 bases fitting TRBD1. The length of the CDR3 is 18 residues. The V gene's germline CDR1 is PRHDT and CDR2 FYEKMQ (reference sequence). Trimming removed 4 bases from V and 8 bases from J; junction bases left unmatched: 20. This CDR3 is CASSSSKRKAGTGPGYTF. CDR3 nucleotide sequence: TGTGCCAGCAGCTCCTCGAAGCGAAAGGCCGGGACAGGGCCCGGCTACACCTTC.

CDR3 region: CASRDRALYGYTF. DNA for the CDR3: TGTGCCAGCAGGGACAGGGCACTCTATGGCTACACCTTC. The V gene is TRBV6-5, the J gene TRBJ1-2; 8 nucleotides agree with TRBD1. V trimming: 6 bases; J trimming: 4 bases; junction bases outside the gene matches: 4. The CDR3 loop spans 13 amino acids. Germline CDR1 MNHEY, CDR2 SVGAGI.

This clone was picked up one time. This chain joins TRBV2 and TRBJ2-3, with a weak D call TRBD2 (6 bases). The germline CDR1 and CDR2 sequences are SNHLY and FYNNEI. The CDR3 runs to 14 residues. Trimming stripped 8 bases from V and 5 bases from J, with 17 bases between. CDR3 DNA: TGTGCCAGCGGGGTACTAGCTGAACTAGATACGCAGTATTTT. Translation gives CASGVLAELDTQYF.

This rearrangement joins TRBV11-2 to TRBJ1-1, with D possibly being TRBD1 (5 bases). This CDR3 spans 14 amino acids. Trimming pared 5 bases from V and 3 bases from J, leaving 13 bases between. Germline CDR1 reads SGHAT; CDR2 reads FQNNGV. In DNA, the CDR3 is TGTGCCAGCAGCGTCTTGTGGGGGGACACTGAAGCTTTCTTT. It encodes CASSVLWGDTEAFF.

DNA of the CDR3: TGCGCCAGCAGACTGGGACAGGGGGAAGAGACCCAGTACTTC. This encodes CASRLGQGEETQYF. This sequence joins TRBV5-1 and TRBJ2-5; 11 nucleotides agree with TRBD1. The J segment lost 3 bases and the V segment lost 5 bases, leaving 3 bases of the junction unmatched. This CDR3 is built from 14 residues. Germline-derived CDR1 and CDR2 are SGHRS and YFSETQ.

The V gene is TRBV7-2, the J gene TRBJ1-6; the D gene is possibly TRBD1 (5 bases). This CDR3 contains 14 residues. Trimming removed 6 bases from V and 6 bases from J, with 12 bases in between. The germline V gene has CDR1 SGHTA and CDR2 FQGNSA. CDR3 bases: TGTGCCAGCAGACACGCGGGGGGTAATTCACCCCTCCACTTT. Protein product: CASRHAGGNSPLHF.

This clone came up once. The rearrangement joins TRBV6-6 to TRBJ1-2; 9 bases line up with TRBD1. The CDR3 contains 14 residues. The V and J ends lost 6 bases and 6 bases, in that order; junction bases with no gene match: 8. Germline V CDR1 and CDR2: MNHNY, SVGAGI (reference sequence). CDR3 bases: TGTGCCAGCAGCCTAGGGACAGGGCTACATGGCTACACCTTC. It codes for CASSLGTGLHGYTF.